This record covers a single T cell receptor (beta chain). This receptor's antigen is unknown. Per-base quality was not reported, and no clone a single base away is much larger than it. The method behind the library was the immunoSEQ multiplex PCR assay. A mixture of 60 forward primers for TCR Vbeta segments and 13 reverse primers for TCR Jbeta segments was used in the multiplex PCR. The CDR3 region of rearranged TCR beta genes was amplified from genomic DNA with a multiplex PCR assay. The amplified TCR beta libraries were sequenced on the Illumina HiSeq System as 87-base-pair reads. As for the authors' bioinformatics: A later analysis tallied approximately 87 million unique TCR beta chains across the 550 to 850 repertoires, and around 10 million of those chains were shared by two or more donors. To remove PCR and sequencing errors, raw reads were error-corrected and collapsed into unique sequences using a nearest-neighbor algorithm that merged closely related sequences. CDR3 sequences were aligned to IMGT reference sequences to assign V, D and J gene segments. For a sequence to be retained, at least a six-nucleotide match to both a V gene segment and a J gene segment was required. Rearrangements were called productive when the CDR3 lacked stop codons and stayed in frame with V and J; all others were non-productive. CDR3 was defined according to IMGT convention as the region running from the second conserved V-encoded cysteine to the conserved J-encoded phenylalanine. Sequences without an unambiguous match to a single V gene segment were excluded from the earlier analysis of over 500 of the donors. In an earlier analysis of a few hundred of the donors, V segments were called functional above 56.7% productive rearrangements and were called segregating when the between-donor standard deviation exceeded 5%. To diagnose cytomegalovirus status from the catalog of TCR beta chain sequences, a statistical classification framework was built. In a later analysis, TCR nucleotide sequences were compared against IMGT/GENE-DB human TR gene sequences so that V and J genes could be assigned. In a later analysis, CDR3 sequences and most-parsimonious VDJ recombination scenarios were assigned using the TCRdist pipeline. In a later analysis, each TCR beta chain was defined by its CDR3 amino acid sequence together with its V-gene family, and reads lacking a unique V-gene family were excluded. As a way to deal with suspected cross-contamination and a sequencing artifact, a later analysis dropped hundreds of nucleotide sequences that were highly shared and had low generation probability. For each public chain, a later analysis derived a clonal expansion index from normalized ranks of inferred template counts within each repertoire. Generation probabilities in a later analysis came from a VDJ recombination model fitted to out-of-frame rearrangements, and those results were checked against IGoR. Hypergeometric tests were used in a later analysis to score TCR-TCR, TCR-HLA and TCR-CMV co-occurrence, with a repertoire-size bias correction applied to the TCR pairs. To estimate false discovery rates, a later analysis permuted the HLA or CMV assignments 20 times. In a later analysis, co-occurring TCRs were grouped using DBSCAN, and TCRdist sequence similarity was added for clustering within HLA-allele-positive subsets. Repertoires with fewer than 30,000 or more than 120,000 public chains were left out of co-occurrence clustering, as were five repertoires with anomalous nucleotide sharing. TCRdb retrieved this table from immuneACCESS and kept in-frame rearrangements only. Not all clones are present; in checked studies, unresolved V genes account for under half, and no reason is known for the remainder. V and J calls and clone size are given by that table; D and trimming were obtained from the DNA. Counted in this sample were some 150,000 clones; roughly 80% of them appeared once. The leading ten clones occupy around 3.5% of the sample.

The source of the sample is a study of cytomegalovirus exposure and HLA in healthy donors (dated by TCRdb to about 2017). Context from the whole study: An earlier analysis of about 560 of the donors reported 276 Gb of sequence data and roughly 120 million unique TCR beta sequences obtained from about 200 million T cells. An early release covering roughly 600 HLA-typed donors comprised approximately 290 gigabases of sequencing data and 85 million or so unique TCR sequences. Among the roughly 390 genotyped donors, about 83% belonged to the genetic ancestry cluster associated with self-reported Caucasian donors. The study was designed to test whether signatures of past pathogen exposure could be identified by cataloging public T cell receptors. The study used immunosequencing to profile the T cell repertoires of 670 or so subjects and linked those repertoires to cytomegalovirus serostatus. In addition to the first cohort of 666 subjects, a separate validation cohort of 130 or so different subjects was used. High-throughput TCR immunosequencing, statistical association of individual TCRs with disease status, and machine learning were combined to predict cytomegalovirus infection status. A later analysis re-examined previously published TCR beta repertoires from over 500 donors and added high-resolution HLA genotyping to investigate patterns of TCR occurrence. Rather than using new phenotypic data, the later analysis identified candidate immune exposures from TCR beta sequences and from how often those sequences occurred across donors. An earlier analysis of approximately 500 of the donors applied high-throughput TCR beta sequencing to assess whether each TCR beta V gene segment acted as functional or pseudogenic. Donor age, sex, ethnicity and CMV serostatus were compiled alongside the repertoire data. In a later genetic analysis, genome-wide SNP genotypes for about three fifths of the 666 donors were used, and that subset was treated as a discovery cohort. All discovery cohort repertoires had been generated on a single sequencing platform. HLA typing included class I and class II loci at four-digit resolution. The number of donors typed differed by locus, with about 620-630 for A, B, C, DRB1 and DQB1, about 500 for DQA1, 600 to 610 for DPA1, and some 440 for DPB1. Because of strong linkage in the cohort, five DR-DQ haplotypes were treated as single units for association and clustering. Across some 400 genotyped donors of the cohort, an average of roughly 250,000 unique TCR beta nucleotide sequences per donor were sequenced, and roughly 20% of those sequences were non-productive. Paper-wide results and their limitations: In vitro tests confirmed that a few of the cytomegalovirus-associated TCR beta chains recognize cytomegalovirus antigens. In a later analysis, HLA-associated TCR beta chains were found to be more clonally expanded and to have lower generation probabilities than equally common non-associated chains. In a later genetic analysis, fewer N-insertions in productive TCRs were reported among donors in an Asian-associated ancestry cluster than the roughly 700-donor mean. A later genetic analysis associated a missense DCLRE1C variant with V-gene and J-gene trimming of TCR beta chains, and an independent cohort replicated the association. Most CMV-associated TCR beta chains appeared to be HLA-restricted in a later analysis, and the HLA associations seemed to be driven largely by CMV exposure. HLA typing was unavailable for some donors at each locus, so association tests used only the typed subset. The cohort was sequenced for TCR beta chains only, and without alpha or paired-chain data the features that could be detected were limited. A further reported finding was that TCR beta sequences accurately predicted the HLA-A and HLA-B alleles for most subjects in the first cohort. Linkage disequilibrium might explain the correlated functional status among segregating V segments, but an unknown experimental factor could not be excluded. The presence/absence analyses assumed that sequencing depth was roughly uniform across donors, and that assumption may not be true. The authors suggested that the approach could potentially be generalized to other disease states and immunological phenotypes. In both the original and validation cohorts, the classifier was reported to diagnose cytomegalovirus status with high specificity and sensitivity. A cluster of highly shared sequence variants was judged likely to be a technical artifact of the sequencing pipeline. In a later analysis, TCR association rates were found to vary across HLA loci, with the most associated TCRs seen for DRB1 alleles and the fewest for HLA-C alleles. Broadly in line with IMGT annotations, most TCR beta V segments showed up in productive rearrangements about 87% or about 30% of the time in an earlier analysis of around 550 of the donors. Because counts were too low, more than 15 rarely observed V segments, including chromosome 9 orphons, were left out of the earlier analysis of 500 to 750 of the donors. According to a later analysis, parvovirus B19, influenza, CMV and Epstein-Barr virus appeared linked to several top co-occurrence clusters. The only immune exposure information available for the cohort was CMV serostatus. In the study, around 150 TCR beta chains were listed as associated with cytomegalovirus. Because the 87-base-pair reads could not distinguish some IMGT-functional V segments, including TRBV6-2 and TRBV6-3, those segments were excluded. When HLA alleles, especially DR and DQ, strongly co-occurred, attributing TCR associations to individual alleles was difficult. Most TCR sequences were seen in very few donors, while some public TCRs were found in many individuals. Specific HLA alleles were associated with over 15,000 TCR beta sequences at a false discovery rate of 0.05 in a later analysis.

In total, roughly 670 healthy bone marrow donors made up the cohort. At the time of sampling, all cohort members were nominally healthy, though unrecorded immune exposures were likely present. The donor was CMV seropositive and belonged to the group of 250 to 300 seropositive cohort members. A peripheral blood sample was provided by each donor, and peripheral blood mononuclear cells were used for TCR beta sequencing. The Qiagen DNeasy Blood Extraction Kit was used to extract genomic DNA from the blood cell samples. The CDR3 measures 13 amino acids from cysteine to phenylalanine. Solely the CDR3 DNA is kept, with 39 bases framed from the first base. V sheds 2 bases and J sheds 7 bases, leaving 9 bases between their ends. CDR1 and CDR2, per the germline V gene, are ENHRY and SYGVKD.

Recombination linked TRBV10-3 to TRBJ2-1; the D gene is perhaps TRBD2, from 5 matching bases. Sequencing was performed on PBMCs. The TCR comes from a man aged 25-45 years in good health and CMV-seropositive. The DNA sequence is TGTGCCATCAGTGAGCCTCCGGGGAATGAGCAGTTCTTC. The translation is CAISEPPGNEQFF.